This TCR beta chain was recorded in a study of regulatory T cells in long-lasting Graves disease. Study context: Those Graves' patients who were newly diagnosed had been on antithyroid drugs under 3 months.

There are 15 residues in the CDR3. With 4 bases clipped from V and 8 bases from J, the junction kept 8 bases outside the gene matches. Per the germline V gene, CDR1 is SGHAT and CDR2 is FQNNGV. According to the study, TCR beta libraries were built with iRepertoire HTBI primers and CDR3-region Arm-PCR. TCRdb re-called the multiplex PCR reads through MiXCR, storing one row per CDR3 protein. The sample has 320,000 or so distinct CDR3 sequences; under 20% are singletons. The time point is: newly diagnosed GD, antithyroid drugs for less than 3 months. Preparation of the TCR library used RNA extracted from PBMCs. Per American Thyroid Association guidelines, Graves' disease was diagnosed.

The chain has TRBV11-2 and TRBJ1-4; the match to TRBD1 covers 9 bases. The source is a female donor with Graves disease. The material sequenced was peripheral blood mononuclear cells (PBMCs), taken at new diagnosis, from a patient treated with antithyroid drugs. The CDR3 spells CASSSLAGTGEKLFF. The CDR3 DNA follows: TGTGCCAGCAGCTCACTTGCCGGGACAGGGGAAAAACTGTTTTTT.